The 17 T cell receptor beta chains given below trace back to one sample, sequenced in a study of human T cells and chemical hapten exposure. Sample time point: patch test 1, 2 weeks after DPC sensitization. The treatment was: therapeutic diphenylcyclopropenone sensitization with weekly scalp DPC. TCRdb ran MiXCR on the RACE reads and lists one entry per CDR3 protein. In the table there are roughly 82,000 distinct CDR3 sequences, 12% of which are singletons. The source was whole blood, collected in connection with sensitization to the hapten diphenylcyclopropenone (DPC). These receptors all stem from a woman in her sixties with alopecia areata. Some clones in this sample may be carry-over from other donors' samples.

This clonotype was picked up a small number of times. The rearrangement joins TRBV20-1 to TRBJ1-6; no clear D gene. V was trimmed by 0 bases and J by 9 bases, leaving 18 bases between them. The CDR3 has 16 residues. Germline lookup yields CDR1 DFQATT and CDR2 SNEGSKA (reference sequence). Here the CDR3 reads CSARDERVGETSPLHF. CDR3 sequence (DNA): TGCAGTGCTAGAGATGAGAGGGTCGGGGAGACTTCACCCCTCCACTTT.

This rearrangement joins TRBV3-1 to TRBJ1-2; D remains ambiguous. The CDR3 has 12 residues. The germline gives CDR1 LGHDT, CDR2 YNNKEL (reference sequence). V lost 3 bases and J 5 bases, leaving 7 bases between the germline ends. CDR3 DNA sequence: TGTGCCAGCAGCCAGTGGCCATATGGCTACACCTTC. Its protein is CASSQWPYGYTF.

Only a few counts were recorded for this clonotype. In DNA form, the CDR3 reads TGTGCCAGCAACCCCGGGACGGCTTATTCACCCCTCCACTTT. Its translation is CASNPGTAYSPLHF. The genes are TRBV6-5 and TRBJ1-6; weak D call: TRBD1 (5 bases). The CDR3 covers 14 residues. V lost 7 bases and J lost 8, with 15 bases in between. Germline CDR1 is MNHEY and CDR2 is SVGAGI.

The chain combines TRBV6-2 or TRBV6-3 with TRBJ1-2; D is possibly TRBD1 (6 bases). V lost 6 bases and J 2 bases, leaving 13 bases between the germline ends. This CDR3 is built from 14 residues. CDR1 is MNHEY, CDR2 SVGEGT, per germline. The CDR3 reads CASRETGKNYGYTF. The CDR3 nucleotides read TGTGCCAGCAGAGAGACAGGCAAGAACTATGGCTACACCTTC.

This clonotype was observed at least ten times. This chain connects TRBV6-6 to TRBJ2-5, with D possibly being TRBD1 (5 bases). The CDR3 is 14 amino acids. Germline loops: CDR1 MNHNY, CDR2 SVGAGI (reference sequence). Between the trimmed V and J ends, which lost 6 bases and 1 base, there was a span of 12 bases. CDR3 residues: CASRSRQFQETQYF. In nucleotides, the CDR3 is TGTGCCAGCAGGTCGCGACAGTTCCAAGAGACCCAGTACTTC.

The table lists this clonotype with many counts. The V and J genes are TRBV30 and TRBJ1-5, with D unresolved. V lost 2 bases and J 7 bases, leaving 12 bases between the germline ends. Germline CDR1 and CDR2: GTSNPN and SVGIG (reference sequence). CDR3 size: 13 residues. In DNA, the CDR3 is TGTGCCTGGAGTACGATGGCGAGACAGCCCCAGCATTTT. Translation gives CAWSTMARQPQHF.

About this clonotype: Being one base from a much bigger clone, this may be a read error. This chain connects TRBV15 to TRBJ2-5, with D maybe TRBD1 (5 bases). V gave up 0 bases and J gave up 2 bases, with 10 bases separating them. The CDR3 runs to 15 residues. Germline values: CDR1 LNHNV, CDR2 YYDKDF (reference sequence). The CDR3 nucleotides are TGTGCCACCAGCAGAGATTTTGGGGCTCAAGAGACCCAGTACTTC. This gives the protein CATSRDFGAQETQYF.

This clonotype has at least ten counts. The chain carries TRBV7-2 and TRBJ1-6, with D possibly TRBD1 on 6 matching bases. Trimming left V 4 bases short and J 1 base short, with 14 bases between. Germline values: CDR1 SGHTA, CDR2 FQGNSA. The CDR3 runs to 17 residues. For the CDR3, the DNA is TGTGCCAGCAGCTCCAACAGGGCGTTGTCCTATAATTCACCCCTCCACTTT. This gives the protein CASSSNRALSYNSPLHF.

In this sample, this clonotype turned up a few times. The CDR3 DNA reads TGTGCCAGCAGCGTTACAGACCAAGAGACCCAGTACTTC. Protein product: CASSVTDQETQYF. The chain recombines TRBV9 with TRBJ2-5; D gene uncertain. The CDR3 covers 13 residues. V lost 2 bases, J lost 0 bases, and 5 bases lay in between. Germline V gene sequence: CDR1 SGDLS, CDR2 YYNGEE.

This clonotype was picked up one time. One junction end disagrees with the germline gene, perhaps due to a read error. The CDR3 loop is CAGSRSGPRNTGELFF. CDR3 in DNA: TGTGCCGGCAGCCGATCTGGGCCTCGAAACACCGGGGAGCTGTTTTTT. The chain couples TRBV3-1 to TRBJ2-2; unclear D gene. The length of the CDR3 is 16 residues. The germline V gene has CDR1 LGHDT and CDR2 YNNKEL (reference sequence).

This clonotype turned up a few times. The J gene is TRBJ1-6, the V gene TRBV7-2; the D gene is possibly TRBD1 (5 bases). Per germline, CDR1 SGHTA and CDR2 FQGNSA. Trimming removed 2 bases from V and 9 bases from J, with 14 bases in between. The length of the CDR3 is 15 residues. In DNA form, the CDR3 reads TGTGCCAGCAGCTTAACGTGGGGGGAAGGTTCACCCCTCCACTTT. The encoded protein is CASSLTWGEGSPLHF.

This clonotype was observed many times. The chain has TRBV20-1 and TRBJ1-4; D perhaps matches TRBD1 (5 bases). This CDR3 is 13 amino acids long. V was clipped by 6 bases and J by 4 bases, with 12 bases between them. Germline CDR1 DFQATT, CDR2 SNEGSKA (reference sequence). Written as DNA, the CDR3 is TGCAGTGCACCGGGACGGCTTAATGAAAAACTGTTTTTT. This translates into CSAPGRLNEKLFF.

The table lists this clonotype with many counts. This chain connects TRBV5-4 to TRBJ2-7; perhaps TRBD1 as D (5 bases). Trimming pared 5 bases from V and 4 bases from J, leaving 13 bases between. Germline lookup yields CDR1 SGHNT and CDR2 YYREEE (reference sequence). The CDR3 length is 13 residues. The CDR3 sequence is CASRSDNEYEQYF. The CDR3 bases are TGTGCCAGCAGATCGGACAATGAGTACGAGCAGTACTTC. The full variable domain, rest sourced from reference TRBV5-4 and TRBJ2-7, is ETGVTQSPTHLIKTRGQQVTLRCSSQSGHNTVSWYQQALGQGPQFIFQYYREEENGRGNFPPRFSGLQFPNYSSELNVNALELDDSALYLCASRSDNEYEQYFGPGTRLTVT.

The table lists this clonotype with many counts. This chain connects TRBV29-1 to TRBJ2-1; weak D call: TRBD1 (6 bases). V was cut by 6 bases and J by 1 base, with 10 bases left in between. The CDR3 spans 13 residues. The V gene's germline CDR1 is SQVTM and CDR2 ANQGSEA. CDR3 amino acids: CSVQGLSYNEQFF. DNA of the CDR3: TGCAGCGTACAGGGATTATCCTACAATGAGCAGTTCTTC.

The chain is built from TRBV12-3 or TRBV12-4 and TRBJ2-2; 11 bases match TRBD1. V shed 6 bases and J 6 bases; nucleotides not matched to a gene: 6. This CDR3 has 15 amino acids. This CDR3 is CASRIGTGGPGELFF. CDR3 nucleotide sequence: TGTGCCAGCAGGATAGGGACAGGGGGTCCCGGGGAGCTGTTTTTT.

This clonotype has at least ten counts. The chain carries TRBV18 and TRBJ2-3; weak D call: TRBD2 (5 bases). The ends were cut back, 5 bases at V and 2 bases at J, with 8 bases in the middle. The CDR3 is 13 amino acids. Germline assignment: CDR1 KGHSH and CDR2 LQKENI. The CDR3 DNA is TGTGCCAGCTCATTGGGAGCCACAGATACGCAGTATTTT. This codes for CASSLGATDTQYF.

For this clonotype: A clone one base away is much larger, so this may be a read error. The V and J genes are TRBV7-3 and TRBJ2-7, with D possibly being TRBD2 (6 bases). The CDR3 has 14 residues. The germline CDR1 and CDR2 sequences are SGHTA and FQGTGA. V shed 5 bases and J shed 3 bases, with 14 bases lying between them. The DNA of the CDR3 is TGTGCCAGCAGCAAAGGACGGGAGAACTACGAGCAGTACTTC. It encodes CASSKGRENYEQYF.